Below, 10 T cell receptor beta chains from the same sample are listed, as sequenced in a study of shared clonotypes between healthy human individuals. Repertoires were generated with immunoSEQ multiplex PCR, while TCRdb's copy carries only in-frame clones and drops some. This table has 900,000 to 1,200,000 clones, 78% appearing once. Sequencing was performed on memory CD4+ T cells from PBMCs. The sample's subset: CD45RA-negative fraction. These receptors were collected from a man in his late teens or twenties in good health. Some clones in this sample may be carry-over from other donors' samples.

The rearrangement links TRBV5-1 to TRBJ2-7; D might be TRBD1 (6 bases). The CDR3 has 15 amino acids. Germline-derived CDR1 and CDR2 are SGHRS and YFSETQ. The V and J ends lost 3 bases and 4 bases respectively, with 17 bases between them. The CDR3 protein is CASSSHLGQTYEQYF. CDR3 coding DNA: TGCGCCAGCAGCTCCCATCTCGGACAGACTTACGAGCAGTACTTC.

In its sample, this clone was seen a few times. The V call is TRBV7-2, the J call TRBJ2-1, with 9 bases identical to TRBD2. The CDR3 length is 14 residues. The V segment lost 3 bases and the J segment 8 bases; nucleotides outside the gene matches: 5. CDR1 is SGHTA and CDR2 is FQGNSA in the germline V gene. This CDR3 reads CASSFGLAGYEQFF. CDR3 nucleotides: TGTGCCAGCAGCTTTGGGCTAGCGGGATATGAGCAGTTCTTC.

Regarding this clone: Other nucleotide sequences from this sample produce the same CDR3. This chain connects TRBV7-3 to TRBJ2-2, with a possible D match to TRBD2 (5 bases). V was trimmed by 3 bases and J by 1 base, leaving 6 bases between them. In germline, CDR1 is SGHTA, CDR2 FQGTGA. This CDR3 has 14 residues. CDR3 sequence (DNA): TGTGCCAGCAGCTTTCGGGGGAACACCGGGGAGCTGTTTTTT. It translates to CASSFRGNTGELFF.

The chain couples TRBV6-1 to TRBJ1-4, with no clear D. The CDR3 totals 11 residues. Per germline, CDR1 MNHNS and CDR2 SASEGT. Trimming pared 5 bases from V and 5 bases from J, leaving 3 bases between. The CDR3 DNA is TGTGCCAGCAGTAAAAATGAAAAACTGTTTTTT. Translation gives CASSKNEKLFF.

The rearrangement joins TRBV28 to TRBJ1-5, with D perhaps matching TRBD1 (6 bases). CDR3 length: 16 residues. V lost 2 bases, J lost 6 bases, and 17 bases lay in between. Germline V gene lookup returns CDR1 MDHEN and CDR2 SYDVKM. DNA of the CDR3: TGTGCCAGCAGTTTAGGGTCGATGGGGGGCATTCAGCCCCAGCATTTT. Residues: CASSLGSMGGIQPQHF.

The chain combines TRBV20-1 with TRBJ1-2, with TRBD1 matching 7 bases. The CDR3 length is 11 residues. V dropped 3 bases and J dropped 13; count of bases not matched to a gene: 8. The germline V gene encodes CDR1 DFQATT and CDR2 SNEGSKA (reference sequence). CDR3 in DNA: TGCAGTGCTAGTATCGGGGACAGATGCACCTTC. This translates into CSASIGDRCTF.

The chain recombines TRBV19 with TRBJ2-3, with D uncertain. CDR3 length: 12 residues. Trimming cost V 5 bases and J 1 base, with 4 bases left between them. Germline CDR1 and CDR2: LNHDA and SQIVND (reference sequence). CDR3 DNA: TGTGCCAGTAGTGTTCGCACAGATACGCAGTATTTT. Residues: CASSVRTDTQYF.

Here the CDR3 DNA reads TGCGCCAGCAGTACAGACGGGGTCAATCAGCCCCAGCATTTT. This sequence encodes CASSTDGVNQPQHF. The rearrangement links TRBV5-1 to TRBJ1-5, with no clear D. V dropped 5 bases and J dropped 3 bases, with 12 bases sitting between them. The CDR3 extends over 14 amino acids. Germline lookup yields CDR1 SGHRS and CDR2 YFSETQ.

V and J are TRBV5-4 and TRBJ1-4, with 7 nucleotides matching TRBD1. CDR1 is SGHNT and CDR2 is YYREEE in the germline V gene (reference sequence). The CDR3 sequence is 16 residues long. After removal of 1 base from V and 0 bases from J, the junction contained 3 bases not matched to a gene. CDR3 nucleotides: TGTGCCAGCAGCTTGTGGGACAGCACAACTAATGAAAAACTGTTTTTT. Translation: CASSLWDSTTNEKLFF.

V is TRBV28 and J is TRBJ1-1; TRBD1 agrees at 8 bases. CDR1 MDHEN and CDR2 SYDVKM come from the germline V gene. V dropped 3 bases and J dropped 8; count of bases not matched to a gene: 11. The CDR3 sequence is 15 residues long. The CDR3 is CASSFWGTGGSEAFF. CDR3 sequence (DNA): TGTGCCAGCAGTTTTTGGGGCACAGGGGGATCAGAAGCTTTCTTT.